This entry lists 26 T cell receptor beta chains sequenced from one sample in a study of blood T cell repertoires in COVID-19. Only in-frame clones appear in the TCRdb table, and some are missing; sequencing was by immunoSEQ multiplex PCR. This table holds approximately 76,000 clones, approximately 90% found once. The sequenced sample consisted of peripheral blood. The source is a man aged 25-45 years with acute or convalescent COVID-19.

The chain couples TRBV28 to TRBJ1-4; tentative D call: TRBD1 (6 bases). The V gene lost 6 bases and the J gene lost 7 bases, with 21 bases spanning the gap. CDR1 MDHEN and CDR2 SYDVKM come from the germline V gene. The CDR3 is 16 amino acids. DNA for the CDR3: TGTGCCAGCAGAACTAGGATGGGAACAGGGCTTGAAAAACTGTTTTTT. Translation: CASRTRMGTGLEKLFF.

V usage is TRBV19 and J usage is TRBJ1-4; TRBD1 matches 9 bases. Germline-derived CDR1 and CDR2 are LNHDA and SQIVND (reference sequence). CDR3 length: 16 amino acids. The V gene end was trimmed by 5 bases and the J gene end by 8 bases; junction bases not matched to a gene: 12. CDR3 loop: CASSGWWGQGDEKLFF. CDR3 DNA: TGTGCCAGTAGTGGATGGTGGGGACAGGGAGACGAAAAACTGTTTTTT.

V and J are TRBV7-2 and TRBJ1-5; D unresolved. The V end lost 5 bases, the J end lost 5 bases, and 10 bases lay between the germline ends. The CDR3 has 13 residues. From germline, CDR1 is SGHTA and CDR2 FQGNSA. This CDR3 reads CASSPTLHQPQHF. The CDR3 DNA reads as TGTGCCAGCAGCCCTACGTTGCATCAGCCCCAGCATTTT.

The chain has TRBV18 and TRBJ2-2; maybe TRBD2 (5 bases). Trimming removed 0 bases from V and 2 bases from J, with 13 bases in between. Germline CDR1 reads KGHSH; CDR2 reads LQKENI. The CDR3 totals 17 residues. The CDR3: CASSPPGGRINTGELFF. The DNA of the CDR3 is TGTGCCAGCTCACCACCGGGCGGGCGGATAAACACCGGGGAGCTGTTTTTT. The full variable domain, its missing parts supplied by reference TRBV18 and TRBJ2-2, is NAGVMQNPRHLVRRRGQEARLRCSPMKGHSHVYWYRQLPEEGLKFMVYLQKENIIDESGMPKERFSAEFPKEGPSILRIQQVVRGDSAAYFCASSPPGGRINTGELFFGEGSRLTVL.

This clone appeared a single time. The chain recombines TRBV7-2 with TRBJ1-6; D is unresolved. The CDR3 sequence is 14 residues long. Germline CDR1 is SGHTA and CDR2 is FQGNSA. Trimming cost V 5 bases and J 1 base, with 6 bases left between them. The CDR3 DNA sequence: TGTGCCAGCAGCGCACAATCCTATAATTCACCCCTCCACTTT. Its protein product is CASSAQSYNSPLHF.

As DNA, the CDR3 is TGTGCCAGCAGCTCCACCGGAGCCACCCAGTACTTC. Its translation is CASSSTGATQYF. The chain recombines TRBV28 with TRBJ2-5; D not resolved. V lost 6 bases, J lost 8 bases, and 13 bases lay in between. The CDR3 sequence is 12 residues long. Germline-derived CDR1 and CDR2 are MDHEN and SYDVKM.

The chain combines TRBV6-5 with TRBJ1-1; unclear D gene. V shed 5 bases and J shed 5 bases, with 12 bases lying between them. Germline loops: CDR1 MNHEY, CDR2 SVGAGI. CDR3 size: 13 residues. CDR3 nucleotides: TGTGCCAGCAGTCCTCGCATAGATACTGAAGCTTTCTTT. It is translated as CASSPRIDTEAFF.

The V and J genes are TRBV5-1 and TRBJ1-5; 7 bases are shared with TRBD1. Trimming took 0 bases from V and 2 from J; bases not matched to a gene: 14. Germline V gene lookup returns CDR1 SGHRS and CDR2 YFSETQ. This CDR3 has 19 amino acids. The CDR3 here is CASSLEQIDRVLCNQPQHF. Here the CDR3 DNA reads TGCGCCAGCAGCTTGGAGCAAATAGACAGGGTCTTATGCAATCAGCCCCAGCATTTT.

This chain joins TRBV10-1 and TRBJ2-1, with 11 bases aligning to TRBD2. This CDR3 has 18 residues. Trimming removed 0 bases from V and 5 bases from J; junction bases left unmatched: 9. Germline assignment: CDR1 WNHNN and CDR2 SYGVQD (reference sequence). The CDR3: CASSESTRFSGRDNEQFF. The DNA of the CDR3 is TGCGCCAGCAGTGAGTCGACTCGATTTAGCGGGAGGGACAATGAGCAGTTCTTC.

As concerns this clone: One end of the junction varies from germline; a read error may be responsible. This chain connects TRBV12-3 or TRBV12-4 to TRBJ2-1; perhaps TRBD2 as D (6 bases). CDR3 length equals 13 residues. CDR3 loop: CASSPHQLLAEVF. Here the CDR3 DNA reads TGTGCCAGCAGTCCTCACCAATTACTAGCCGAGGTCTTC.

This chain uses TRBV28 with TRBJ2-1, with 7 bases matching TRBD2. Per germline, CDR1 MDHEN and CDR2 SYDVKM. This CDR3 has 13 amino acids. The V gene end was trimmed by 10 bases and the J gene end by 7 bases; junction bases not matched to a gene: 10. Written as DNA, the CDR3 is TGTGCCACCCACCGGGACTACTTAAATGAGCAGTTCTTC. It encodes CATHRDYLNEQFF.

The CDR3 bases are TGTGCCAGCACCTCCTGGGGGGGGAGCTCCTACGAGCAGTACTTC. It translates to CASTSWGGSSYEQYF. V is TRBV6-5 and J is TRBJ2-7, with 7 bases lining up with TRBD2. CDR3 length: 15 amino acids. Germline CDR1 is MNHEY and CDR2 is SVGAGI. V was clipped by 7 bases and J by 0 bases; unmatched bases: 9.

This sequence joins TRBV6-2 or TRBV6-3 and TRBJ1-1; D remains unclear. Trimming removed 2 bases at V and 5 bases at J, with 9 bases between. The CDR3 totals 13 residues. CDR1 and CDR2 from the germline V gene are MNHEY and SVGEGT. The DNA for the CDR3 is TGTGCCAGCAGTTACGGTGAACGGACTGAAGCTTTCTTT. This sequence encodes CASSYGERTEAFF.

The rearrangement links TRBV4-3 to TRBJ1-6; 7 positions match TRBD1. Germline values: CDR1 LGHNA, CDR2 YSLEER. Trimming removed 3 bases from V and 6 bases from J; junction bases left unmatched: 5. The CDR3 consists of 15 residues. The CDR3 is CASSHRQGSNSPLHF. The CDR3 DNA follows: TGCGCCAGCAGCCATCGACAGGGTTCTAATTCACCCCTCCACTTT.

This clone was detected many times. The chain uses TRBV7-2 and TRBJ2-3, with TRBD1 identical over 9 bases. The CDR3 runs to 18 residues. Germline assignment: CDR1 SGHTA and CDR2 FQGNSA. The V gene end was trimmed by 5 bases and the J gene end by 2 bases; junction bases not matched to a gene: 14. This CDR3 is CASSHVTGGAGLTDTQYF. DNA for the CDR3: TGTGCCAGCAGCCACGTTACAGGGGGCGCTGGCCTCACAGATACGCAGTATTTT.

The J gene is TRBJ2-1, the V gene TRBV7-3; 9 bases fit TRBD2. The CDR3 covers 15 residues. From germline, CDR1 is SGHTA and CDR2 FQGTGA. V gave up 5 bases and J gave up 4 bases; unmatched junction bases: 6. The CDR3 here is CASSQRTSVYNEQFF. CDR3 DNA: TGTGCCAGCAGCCAGAGGACTAGCGTGTACAATGAGCAGTTCTTC.

The V and J genes are TRBV3-1 (or the pseudogene TRBV3-2) and TRBJ1-1; 7 bases map to TRBD1. In germline, CDR1 is LGHDT, CDR2 YNNKEL (reference sequence). After removal of 4 bases from V and 7 bases from J, the junction contained 6 bases not matched to a gene. The CDR3 contains 13 residues. The CDR3 region has the DNA TGTGCCAGCAGCCCCTCCGGGACAGTTGAAGCTTTCTTT. It codes for CASSPSGTVEAFF.

V usage is TRBV4-1 and J usage is TRBJ2-1, with D hard to call. The CDR3 length is 11 residues. Between the trimmed V and J ends, which lost 3 bases and 9 bases, there was a span of 6 bases. Germline V gene data show CDR1 as MGHRA and CDR2 as YSYEKL. CDR3 nucleotides: TGCGCCAGCAGCCACCGGAGTGAGCAGTTCTTC. Translated: CASSHRSEQFF.

The chain couples TRBV6-2 or TRBV6-3 to TRBJ2-7, with TRBD1 identical over 7 bases. The trim removed 0 bases at V and 1 base at J, leaving 9 bases unmatched. Germline V lookup: CDR1 MNHEY, CDR2 SVGEGT. The CDR3 loop spans 17 amino acids. The CDR3 protein is CASSYSIGTDPSYEQYF. CDR3 sequence (DNA): TGTGCCAGCAGTTACTCGATCGGGACAGACCCTTCCTACGAGCAGTACTTC.

This clone was seen a single time. V gene TRBV18 combines with J gene TRBJ1-3, with D perhaps TRBD1 (6 bases). CDR1 and CDR2 from the germline V gene are KGHSH and LQKENI. Trimming removed 6 bases from V and 4 bases from J, with 16 bases in between. CDR3 length: 15 amino acids. The CDR3 reads CASSHGQNLGNTIYF. In DNA form, the CDR3 reads TGTGCCAGCTCCCATGGACAGAACCTAGGAAACACCATATATTTT.

The V gene is TRBV6-6, the J gene TRBJ1-2; no clear D gene. With 7 bases removed from V and 4 bases from J, the gap between germline ends came to 19 bases. CDR1 is MNHNY, CDR2 SVGAGI, per germline (reference sequence). The CDR3 length is 15 residues. The chain's CDR3 is CASTQVPKAGYGYTF. The CDR3 DNA sequence: TGTGCCAGCACCCAAGTCCCCAAGGCGGGCTATGGCTACACCTTC.

The chain employs TRBV30 and TRBJ1-6; D is perhaps TRBD1 (5 bases). V was trimmed by 0 bases and J by 9 bases, leaving 21 bases between them. The CDR3 spans 17 residues. Germline V lookup: CDR1 GTSNPN, CDR2 SVGIG (reference sequence). CDR3 nucleotides: TGTGCCTGGAGTGTGCGATTTGAGTGGGGCGGCCGTTCACCCCTCCACTTT. This translates into CAWSVRFEWGGRSPLHF.

The genes are TRBV9 and TRBJ1-1; no clear D. CDR1 SGDLS and CDR2 YYNGEE come from the germline V gene. Between the trimmed V and J ends, which lost 0 bases and 8 bases, there was a span of 14 bases. The CDR3 spans 14 residues. The CDR3 spells CASSVAGTQEEAFF. CDR3 nucleotide sequence: TGTGCCAGCAGCGTAGCCGGAACCCAGGAAGAAGCTTTCTTT. Based on the CDR3 plus reference TRBV9 and TRBJ1-1, the full variable domain is DSGVTQTPKHLITATGQRVTLRCSPRSGDLSVYWYQQSLDQGLQFLIQYYNGEERAKGNILERFSAQQFPDLHSELNLSSLELGDSALYFCASSVAGTQEEAFFGQGTRLTVV.

V and J are TRBV7-9 and TRBJ1-2; D is possibly TRBD1 (6 bases). This CDR3 region has 15 residues. V was cut by 0 bases and J by 5 bases, with 13 bases left in between. The germline V gene encodes CDR1 SEHNR and CDR2 FQNEAQ (reference sequence). For the CDR3, the DNA is TGTGCCAGCAGCTTAGCAGGGACAAACCATTATGGCTACACCTTC. Its protein is CASSLAGTNHYGYTF. The entire variable domain, with the rest obtained from reference TRBV7-9 and TRBJ1-2, is as follows: DTGVSQNPRHKITKRGQNVTFRCDPISEHNRLYWYRQTLGQGPEFLTYFQNEAQLEKSRLLSDRFSAERPKGSFSTLEIQRTEQGDSAMYLCASSLAGTNHYGYTFGSGTRLTVV.

The chain recombines TRBV7-2 with TRBJ2-7; weak D call: TRBD2 (5 bases). V gave up 5 bases and J gave up 2 bases, with 22 bases separating them. CDR1 and CDR2 (germline): SGHTA, FQGNSA. This CDR3 comprises 17 residues. CDR3 nucleotide sequence: TGTGCCAGCAGCCCAACTCCCCCGGGGTTTTCCGCCTACGAGCAGTACTTC. It encodes CASSPTPPGFSAYEQYF.

The CDR3 region is CAWKLGTATYEQYF. The CDR3 DNA sequence: TGTGCCTGGAAGCTCGGGACAGCTACCTACGAGCAGTACTTC. The V and J genes are TRBV30 and TRBJ2-7; 7 bases line up with TRBD1. Per germline, CDR1 GTSNPN and CDR2 SVGIG (reference sequence). CDR3 length: 14 amino acids. Trimming removed 4 bases from V and 2 bases from J; junction bases left unmatched: 8.